The 30 T cell receptor beta chains presented below share a single source sample, sequenced in a study of CD8+CD57+ T cells in acquired aplastic anemia. CDR3 and TCR beta VDJ profiling relied on a genomic DNA template. MiXCR was run by TCRdb on the reads, yielding one entry per CDR3 protein. The top ten hold 2.9% of the sample, which has 180,000 or so distinct CDR3 sequences, 40% to 50% seen once. Sequencing used sorted CD4+, CD8+, or CD8+CD57+ T cells (not recorded which) from PBMCs. The receptors stem from a human donor in good health.

The J gene is TRBJ1-6, the V gene TRBV10-3; 7 bases line up with TRBD1. This CDR3 contains 15 residues. V gave up 11 bases and J gave up 10 bases; unmatched junction bases: 17. Germline V CDR1 and CDR2: ENHRY, SYGVKD. CDR3: CAAHDGTDVASPLHF. CDR3 bases: TGTGCCGCTCATGACGGGACAGATGTCGCGTCACCCCTCCACTTT.

This clonotype was detected once. The CDR3 loop is CAWSIGGTDTQYF. In DNA, the CDR3 is TGTGCCTGGAGTATCGGGGGAACAGATACGCAGTATTTT. The chain employs TRBV30 and TRBJ2-3; maybe TRBD2 (6 bases). The germline V gene has CDR1 GTSNPN and CDR2 SVGIG (reference sequence). V was clipped by 2 bases and J by 3 bases, with 9 bases between them. The CDR3 covers 13 residues.

In the case of this clonotype: This could be a read error, since a much larger clone is one nucleotide away. The chain links TRBV12-3 or TRBV12-4 to TRBJ2-1; D may be TRBD2 (6 bases). V was cut by 3 bases and J by 9 bases, with 15 bases left in between. The CDR3 runs to 14 residues. The CDR3 here is CASSLSVGRGEQFF. CDR3 coding DNA: TGTGCCAGCAGTTTGAGTGTGGGGCGGGGTGAGCAGTTCTTC.

The CDR3 loop is CASRKSNEQFF. The CDR3 DNA reads TGTGCCAGCAGAAAGAGCAATGAGCAGTTCTTC. The rearrangement joins TRBV2 to TRBJ2-1; no firm D call. Trimming stripped 6 bases from V and 6 bases from J, with 6 bases between. Germline CDR1 and CDR2: SNHLY and FYNNEI. CDR3 size: 11 residues. Together with reference TRBV2 and TRBJ2-1, the CDR3 gives the full variable domain: EPEVTQTPSHQVTQMGQEVILRCVPISNHLYFYWYRQILGQKVEFLVSFYNNEISEKSEIFDDQFSVERPDGSNFTLKIRSTKLEDSAMYFCASRKSNEQFFGPGTRLTVL.

The chain links TRBV4-3 to TRBJ1-6; D possibly corresponds to TRBD1 (5 bases). V was shortened by 1 base and J by 5 bases, with 9 bases between the two germline ends. The CDR3 consists of 15 residues. Germline V gives CDR1 LGHNA, CDR2 YSLEER. CDR3 amino acids: CASSQAGRDNSPLHF. In DNA form, the CDR3 reads TGCGCCAGCAGCCAAGCGGGACGGGATAATTCACCCCTCCACTTT.

The chain combines TRBV15 with TRBJ2-1; the match to TRBD2 covers 13 bases. Germline V gene sequence: CDR1 LNHNV, CDR2 YYDKDF (reference sequence). Losses at the gene ends were 5 bases for V and 9 bases for J; bases not matched to a gene: 10. This CDR3 region has 16 residues. The chain's CDR3 is CATSGGLAGKASEQFF. The CDR3 DNA reads as TGTGCCACCAGCGGGGGACTAGCGGGAAAAGCCTCTGAGCAGTTCTTC.

The rearrangement uses TRBV20-1 and TRBJ2-7; 12 bases align to TRBD2. V shed 4 bases and J 2 bases; nucleotides not matched to a gene: 6. This CDR3 region has 15 residues. The germline gives CDR1 DFQATT, CDR2 SNEGSKA (reference sequence). The CDR3 reads CSATDTSGRTYEQYF. The CDR3 nucleotides are TGCAGTGCTACCGATACTAGCGGGAGGACCTACGAGCAGTACTTC.

For this clonotype: A read error may be the cause here, since a much bigger clone is one base away. The rearrangement uses TRBV6-2 or TRBV6-3 and TRBJ1-2, with 7 bases fitting TRBD1. Per the germline V gene, CDR1 is MNHEY and CDR2 is SVGEGT. CDR3 length: 13 amino acids. The CDR3 DNA follows: TGTGCCAGCAGGACTACAGGGGACTATGGCTTCACCTTC. Its translation: CASRTTGDYGFTF.

This clonotype was seen at least ten times. This chain's CDR3 is CASRPKTGLSYEQYF. The DNA for the CDR3 is TGTGCCAGCAGACCCAAGACAGGGTTATCCTACGAGCAGTACTTC. This chain joins TRBV6-9 and TRBJ2-7; TRBD1 aligns across 7 bases. The CDR3 spans 15 residues. V shed 6 bases, J shed 1 base, and the junction held 9 bases outside the gene matches. The germline V gene has CDR1 MNHGY and CDR2 SVAAGI.

This clonotype was seen at least ten times. CDR3 in amino acids: CASSEEGGGVTDTQYF. CDR3 coding DNA: TGTGCCAGCAGTGAAGAGGGGGGAGGGGTCACAGATACGCAGTATTTT. V is TRBV2 and J is TRBJ2-3; a weak D match, TRBD2 (7 bases). CDR3 length: 16 amino acids. Trimming pared 1 base from V and 2 bases from J, leaving 13 bases between. The germline V gene encodes CDR1 SNHLY and CDR2 FYNNEI.

CDR3 sequence: CASSQGGDLNEQFF. CDR3 nucleotides: TGCGCCAGCAGCCAAGGCGGGGACCTCAATGAGCAGTTCTTC. The chain has TRBV4-3 and TRBJ2-1, with D perhaps TRBD2 (6 bases). Trimming removed 1 base from V and 6 bases from J, with 10 bases in between. This CDR3 is 14 amino acids long. Germline-derived CDR1 and CDR2 are LGHNA and YSLEER.

V is TRBV10-3 and J is TRBJ1-1, with 7 bases lining up with TRBD1. This CDR3 is 13 amino acids long. J was trimmed by 3 bases and V by 10 bases; bases with no gene match: 8. Germline CDR1 reads ENHRY; CDR2 reads SYGVKD. The CDR3 DNA is TGTGCCACCGCTTATACAGGGGACACTGAAGCTTTCTTT. Translation: CATAYTGDTEAFF.

The rearrangement uses TRBV2 and TRBJ1-5; D not resolved. The length of the CDR3 is 13 residues. With 6 bases removed from V and 2 bases from J, the gap between germline ends came to 8 bases. Germline loops: CDR1 SNHLY, CDR2 FYNNEI. The CDR3 sequence: CASRTEGNQPQHF. The CDR3 coding sequence is TGTGCCAGCAGAACAGAGGGCAATCAGCCCCAGCATTTT.

A remark on this clonotype: Possible read error: a much larger clone is one base away. This chain uses TRBV12-3 or TRBV12-4 with TRBJ2-3; TRBD1 matches at 7 bases. CDR3 length equals 15 residues. V lost 6 bases to trimming and J lost 2 bases; unmatched junction nucleotides: 8. CDR3 loop: CASRRGPSPTDTQYF. The CDR3 DNA reads as TGTGCCAGCAGAAGGGGGCCCTCCCCCACAGATACGCAGTATTTT.

In its sample, this clonotype was seen once. A much bigger clone sits one base away, suggesting this may be a read error. The rearrangement joins TRBV5-4 to TRBJ1-1; a weak D match, TRBD1 (6 bases). V lost 0 bases and J lost 4, with 13 bases in between. Germline lookup yields CDR1 SGHNT and CDR2 YYREEE (reference sequence). The CDR3 is 15 residues long. CDR3 bases: TGTGCCAGCAGCTTGGGGGGGGCATTAAGCACTGAAGCTTTCTTT. It codes for CASSLGGALSTEAFF.

The V gene is TRBV2, the J gene TRBJ2-5, with 14 bases lining up with TRBD2. Germline-derived CDR1 and CDR2 are SNHLY and FYNNEI. Trimming at V came to 6 bases and at J to 5 bases, leaving 11 bases not matched to a gene. This CDR3 has 17 residues. CDR3 bases: TGTGCCAGCAGAGGGACTAGCGGGGGCGTGAGGGCGGAGACCCAGTACTTC. It specifies CASRGTSGGVRAETQYF.

Comment on this clonotype: This may come from a read error, since a much larger clone is one base off. The chain recombines TRBV12-3 or TRBV12-4 with TRBJ2-7, with D unclear. The CDR3 spans 15 residues. The CDR3 loop reads CASSSYLRKSYEQHF. The CDR3 nucleotides are TGTGCCAGCAGCTCCTACCTTCGGAAATCCTACGAGCAGCACTTC.

This clonotype came up many times. The chain couples TRBV7-3 to TRBJ2-1, with TRBD2 as a possible D gene (5 bases). This CDR3 comprises 15 residues. Germline loops: CDR1 SGHTA, CDR2 FQGTGA. The V and J ends lost 2 bases and 5 bases respectively, with 13 bases between them. The CDR3 coding sequence is TGTGCCAGCAGCTTATTGGGAGCTCTAAACAATGAGCAGTTCTTC. Its protein product is CASSLLGALNNEQFF.

This chain joins TRBV10-1 and TRBJ1-1, with D unresolved. Germline CDR1 is WNHNN and CDR2 is SYGVQD (reference sequence). V lost 6 bases, J lost 6 bases, and 8 bases lay in between. The CDR3 is 11 amino acids. In DNA form, the CDR3 reads TGCGCCAGCAGGGTATTCCCTGAAGCTTTCTTT. Residues: CASRVFPEAFF.

This clonotype was seen a handful of times. The rearrangement uses TRBV10-3 and TRBJ1-2, with 9 bases aligning to TRBD1. This CDR3 contains 13 residues. Looked up from germline, CDR1 is ENHRY and CDR2 is SYGVKD. J was trimmed by 8 bases and V by 6 bases; bases with no gene match: 7. DNA of the CDR3: TGTGCCATCAGCTGGGACAGGGAAGCGGGCTACACCTTC. Its translation is CAISWDREAGYTF.

The chain employs TRBV4-3 and TRBJ2-2; TRBD2 is a possible D gene (5 bases). The V end was cut by 2 bases, the J end by 2 bases, with 9 bases between. Germline assignment: CDR1 LGHNA and CDR2 YSLEER. The CDR3 contains 15 residues. CDR3 in DNA: TGCGCCAGCAGCCAATTAGCGAGAAACACCGGGGAGCTGTTTTTT. Residues: CASSQLARNTGELFF.

The chain has TRBV10-2 and TRBJ1-2; no clear D gene. This CDR3 region has 13 residues. Looked up from germline, CDR1 is WSHSY and CDR2 is SAAADI. The germline V and J ends were trimmed by 6 bases and 3 bases, with 11 bases remaining between them. The CDR3, as DNA: TGCGCCAGCAGACCAACAGAAGACTATGGCTACACCTTC. Translation gives CASRPTEDYGYTF.

The chain carries TRBV10-3 and TRBJ1-5; D is unclear. Germline-derived CDR1 and CDR2 are ENHRY and SYGVKD. Deletions cut 3 bases from V and 6 bases from J, with 9 bases between. CDR3 length equals 13 residues. The CDR3 DNA sequence: TGTGCCATCAGTGAAGTGGGATTTCAGCCCCAGCATTTT. It specifies CAISEVGFQPQHF.

The chain is built from TRBV24-1 and TRBJ1-2; the D is unclear. The germline gives CDR1 KGHDR, CDR2 SFDVKD. The V and J ends lost 2 bases and 5 bases respectively, with 11 bases between them. The CDR3 runs 14 residues. The CDR3 is CATSDSGALYGYTF. The DNA for the CDR3 is TGTGCCACCAGTGATTCCGGCGCGTTATATGGCTACACCTTC.

The chain's CDR3 is CASSEPSLGDTEAFF. The CDR3 bases are TGTGCCAGCAGTGAACCGTCGTTGGGGGACACTGAAGCTTTCTTT. The gene calls are TRBV25-1 and TRBJ1-1, with a weak D call TRBD1 (5 bases). V was clipped by 2 bases and J by 3 bases, with 13 bases between them. Germline V lookup: CDR1 MGHDK, CDR2 SYGVNS. This CDR3 has 15 residues.

The CDR3 here is CASLTGVNTGELFF. In DNA form, the CDR3 reads TGTGCCAGCCTTACAGGGGTTAACACCGGGGAGCTGTTTTTT. This chain uses TRBV19 with TRBJ2-2, with 7 nucleotides matching TRBD1. V gave up 9 bases and J gave up 2 bases; unmatched junction bases: 6. The CDR3 loop spans 14 amino acids. The V gene's germline CDR1 is LNHDA and CDR2 SQIVND (reference sequence).

V and J are TRBV24-1 and TRBJ1-5; a possible D gene is TRBD1 (6 bases). V was trimmed by 3 bases and J by 7 bases, leaving 12 bases between them. The CDR3 length is 14 residues. Germline V gene data show CDR1 as KGHDR and CDR2 as SFDVKD. The CDR3 coding sequence is TGTGCCACCAGTGATGTAGGGGGAAACCAGCCCCAGCATTTT. This sequence encodes CATSDVGGNQPQHF.

This rearrangement joins TRBV2 to TRBJ2-7; D possibly uses TRBD1 or TRBD2 (5 bases each). Germline V gene sequence: CDR1 SNHLY, CDR2 FYNNEI. Between the trimmed V and J ends, which lost 6 bases and 6 bases, there was a span of 12 bases. CDR3 length: 12 residues. DNA for the CDR3: TGTGCCAGCAGGGTAGACGGGGCCGAGCAGTACTTC. Translating it yields CASRVDGAEQYF.

V and J are TRBV28 and TRBJ2-1; D assignment may be TRBD1 or TRBD2 (5 bases each). The CDR3 is 17 amino acids. CDR1 and CDR2 from the germline V gene are MDHEN and SYDVKM. The V end was cut by 6 bases, the J end by 0 bases, with 18 bases between. DNA of the CDR3: TGTGCCAGCAGAAGTGGGGTGGGGGAGAGCTCCTACAATGAGCAGTTCTTC. It translates to CASRSGVGESSYNEQFF.

This clonotype was recorded a few times. A read error may explain this, as a much larger clone is one base away. The J gene is TRBJ2-1, the V gene TRBV24-1; 11 bases align to TRBD2. This CDR3 has 16 amino acids. Per the germline V gene, CDR1 is KGHDR and CDR2 is SFDVKD. CDR3 amino acids: CAASDPSGRSYNEQFF. The CDR3 bases are TGTGCCGCCAGTGACCCTAGCGGGAGGTCCTACAATGAGCAGTTCTTC.